This is a list of T cell receptor beta chains from one sample in a study of early T cells in non-severe SARS-CoV-2 infection. TCRdb re-called the 5' RACE reads through MiXCR, storing one row per CDR3 protein. Altogether under 75,000 distinct CDR3 sequences are present, less than 15% being singletons, with the ten largest covering 8% to 10%. Specimen: whole blood. The origin of the receptors is an adult who was a healthcare worker with PCR-confirmed SARS-CoV-2 infection or an uninfected control (not recorded which). Both conserved end residues are part of each CDR3. Fields, in order: D gene, V gene, clone size, J gene, CDR3 DNA, CDR3 protein. The D gene is left open where the match is weak. The listing skips clone size in some rows; elsewhere it reads once, few, many or a size class.

D gene: TRBD1; V gene: TRBV5-1; clone size: many; J gene: TRBJ1-6; CDR3 DNA: TGCGCCAGCAGCTTGGTACCGGGACAGGCCTATTCACCCCTCCACTTT; CDR3 protein: CASSLVPGQAYSPLHF
D gene: NA; V gene: TRBV12-3/TRBV12-4; clone size: few; J gene: TRBJ1-1; CDR3 DNA: TGTGCCAGCAGTTTGACAGGCGGAGGGAACACTGAAGCTTTCTTT; CDR3 protein: CASSLTGGGNTEAFF
D gene: TRBD1; V gene: TRBV28; clone size: few; J gene: TRBJ1-2; CDR3 DNA: TGTGCCAGCAGTCAAGGACAGGGGAACTATGGCTACACCTTC; CDR3 protein: CASSQGQGNYGYTF
D gene: NA; V gene: TRBV28; clone size: few; J gene: TRBJ1-5; CDR3 DNA: TGTGCCACGCTGGAGGCCCTAAGCAATCAGCCCCAGCATTTT; CDR3 protein: CATLEALSNQPQHF
D gene: NA; V gene: TRBV15; clone size: NA; J gene: TRBJ2-7; CDR3 DNA: TGTGCCACCAGCCGACTTGGGACCTACGAGCAGTACTTC; CDR3 protein: CATSRLGTYEQYF
D gene: TRBD1; V gene: TRBV24-1; clone size: few; J gene: TRBJ1-5; CDR3 DNA: TGTGCCACCAGTGACCCGAGGACAGGTAGCAATCAGCCCCAGCATTTT; CDR3 protein: CATSDPRTGSNQPQHF
D gene: NA; V gene: TRBV9; clone size: few; J gene: TRBJ1-4; CDR3 DNA: TGTGCCAGCAGCGCGGGACATTGGAATGAAAAACTGTTTTTT; CDR3 protein: CASSAGHWNEKLFF
D gene: NA; V gene: TRBV29-1; clone size: NA; J gene: TRBJ1-3; CDR3 DNA: TGCAGCGTTGCTGGGGTTCTTGCTGGAAACACCATATATTTT; CDR3 protein: CSVAGVLAGNTIYF
D gene: NA; V gene: TRBV30; clone size: NA; J gene: TRBJ1-1; CDR3 DNA: TGTGCCTGGACCGCCTCCCAGTTGAACACTGAAGCTTTCTTT; CDR3 protein: CAWTASQLNTEAFF
D gene: NA; V gene: TRBV30; clone size: NA; J gene: TRBJ1-2; CDR3 DNA: TGTGCCTGGAGTGTAGGGCAGTCTAACTATGGCTACACCTTC; CDR3 protein: CAWSVGQSNYGYTF
D gene: NA; V gene: TRBV15; clone size: many; J gene: TRBJ2-7; CDR3 DNA: TGTGCCACCAGCAGGTCCCGAGGGAACGAGCAGTACTTC; CDR3 protein: CATSRSRGNEQYF
D gene: NA; V gene: TRBV9; clone size: NA; J gene: TRBJ1-1; CDR3 DNA: TGTGCCAGCAGCGAAGCACCTCACACTGAAGCTTTCTTT; CDR3 protein: CASSEAPHTEAFF
D gene: TRBD1; V gene: TRBV6-5; clone size: few; J gene: TRBJ1-2; CDR3 DNA: TGTGCCAGCAGTTACTCGACAGGGTCGGAAGGCTACACCTTC; CDR3 protein: CASSYSTGSEGYTF
D gene: TRBD2; V gene: TRBV2; clone size: many; J gene: TRBJ2-3; CDR3 DNA: TGTGCCAGCAGGACGGAACTAGCGGGAGAGAATACGCAGTATTTT; CDR3 protein: CASRTELAGENTQYF
D gene: TRBD2; V gene: TRBV2; clone size: few; J gene: TRBJ2-1; CDR3 DNA: TGTGCCAGCAGTCCCCTGGGACTAGCGGTTTCCTACAATGAGCAGTTCTTC; CDR3 protein: CASSPLGLAVSYNEQFF
D gene: NA; V gene: TRBV29-1; clone size: NA; J gene: TRBJ2-1; CDR3 DNA: TGCAGCGTCCGGACAGTGAGCTCCTACAATGAGCAGTTCTTC; CDR3 protein: CSVRTVSSYNEQFF
D gene: NA; V gene: TRBV6-6; clone size: many; J gene: TRBJ2-1; CDR3 DNA: TGTGCCAGCAGTTACTCGACTTCGGGAGCCTTCTACAATGAGCAGTTCTTC; CDR3 protein: CASSYSTSGAFYNEQFF
D gene: TRBD2; V gene: TRBV4-2; clone size: many; J gene: TRBJ2-7; CDR3 DNA: TGTGCCAGCAGCCAAGATTCGAGCGGGAGCTACGAGCAGTACTTC; CDR3 protein: CASSQDSSGSYEQYF
D gene: TRBD1; V gene: TRBV29-1; clone size: many; J gene: TRBJ2-3; CDR3 DNA: TGCAGCGTCGGGACAGGACCTCCAGATACGCAGTATTTT; CDR3 protein: CSVGTGPPDTQYF
D gene: TRBD1; V gene: TRBV28; clone size: many; J gene: TRBJ2-1; CDR3 DNA: TGTGCCAGCAGTTTGGCAGGGGGCCGGTTCTTC; CDR3 protein: CASSLAGGRFF
D gene: TRBD1; V gene: TRBV28; clone size: medium-sized; J gene: TRBJ2-1; CDR3 DNA: TGTGCCAGCACCCCGCTGGGACAGGGGGCCTCCTACAATGAGCAGTTCTTC; CDR3 protein: CASTPLGQGASYNEQFF
D gene: TRBD2; V gene: TRBV6-5; clone size: few; J gene: TRBJ2-1; CDR3 DNA: TGTGCCAGCAGTTACTCCGGCGGGAGGGCTAGTGCTGAGCAGTTCTTC; CDR3 protein: CASSYSGGRASAEQFF
D gene: TRBD2; V gene: TRBV7-9; clone size: once; J gene: TRBJ2-7; CDR3 DNA: TGTGCCAGCAGCTCGGGGACTAGCGTCCCTGGGGAGCAGTACTTC; CDR3 protein: CASSSGTSVPGEQYF
D gene: TRBD2; V gene: TRBV20-1; clone size: NA; J gene: TRBJ2-7; CDR3 DNA: TGCAGTGTTGAGAGGCTAGCGGGAGGGGTCACGATCTCCTACGAGCAGTACTTC; CDR3 protein: CSVERLAGGVTISYEQYF
D gene: NA; V gene: TRBV5-5; clone size: few; J gene: TRBJ2-2; CDR3 DNA: TGTGCCAGCAGTTTTGATTGGAACACCGGGGAGCTGTTTTTT; CDR3 protein: CASSFDWNTGELFF
D gene: NA; V gene: TRBV12-3/TRBV12-4; clone size: few; J gene: TRBJ1-4; CDR3 DNA: TGTGCCAGCAGTCCTATTCGGACGGCTGAAAAACTGTTTTTT; CDR3 protein: CASSPIRTAEKLFF
D gene: NA; V gene: TRBV12-3/TRBV12-4; clone size: few; J gene: TRBJ2-3; CDR3 DNA: TGTGCCAGCAGTCTAATGGAGAGGTCGCAGTATTTT; CDR3 protein: CASSLMERSQYF
D gene: NA; V gene: TRBV5-6; clone size: NA; J gene: TRBJ1-4; CDR3 DNA: TGTGCCAGCATCGACCGGGGCCGAAGTGAAAAACTGTTTTTT; CDR3 protein: CASIDRGRSEKLFF
D gene: TRBD2; V gene: TRBV7-2; clone size: NA; J gene: TRBJ2-1; CDR3 DNA: TGTGCCAGCAGCCCCGCCCCCCGACTAGCGGGGAAGAATGAGCAGTTCTTC; CDR3 protein: CASSPAPRLAGKNEQFF
D gene: NA; V gene: TRBV28; clone size: NA; J gene: TRBJ1-1; CDR3 DNA: TGTGCCAGCAGTTTTGGTAAGGGGGTGAACACTGAAGCTTTCTTT; CDR3 protein: CASSFGKGVNTEAFF
D gene: NA; V gene: TRBV11-2; clone size: few; J gene: TRBJ2-7; CDR3 DNA: TGTGCCAGCAGCCCGTCGGGTGCCTACGAGCAGTACTTC; CDR3 protein: CASSPSGAYEQYF
D gene: NA; V gene: TRBV27; clone size: many; J gene: TRBJ1-4; CDR3 DNA: TGTGCCAGCAGACAGCTTGCAACTAATGAAAAACTGTTTTTT; CDR3 protein: CASRQLATNEKLFF
D gene: NA; V gene: TRBV28; clone size: few; J gene: TRBJ1-6; CDR3 DNA: TGTGCCAGCAGGCCATTAAGGGTGTCACCCCTCCACTTT; CDR3 protein: CASRPLRVSPLHF
D gene: NA; V gene: TRBV4-1; clone size: NA; J gene: TRBJ2-7; CDR3 DNA: TGCGCCAGCAGCCAAGACGTAATCAGTAGCGAGCAGTACTTC; CDR3 protein: CASSQDVISSEQYF
D gene: TRBD1; V gene: TRBV19; clone size: many; J gene: TRBJ1-5; CDR3 DNA: TGTGCCAGTAAAGGGACAGGGAGCAATCAGCCCCAGCATTTT; CDR3 protein: CASKGTGSNQPQHF
D gene: NA; V gene: TRBV5-1; clone size: NA; J gene: TRBJ2-5; CDR3 DNA: TGCGCCAGCAGCTTGTCCTCCGCCTATGGGGAGACCCAGTACTTC; CDR3 protein: CASSLSSAYGETQYF
D gene: NA; V gene: TRBV5-1; clone size: many; J gene: TRBJ2-5; CDR3 DNA: TGCGCCAGCAGCCCAGGGGGGGGAGAGACCCAGTACTTC; CDR3 protein: CASSPGGGETQYF